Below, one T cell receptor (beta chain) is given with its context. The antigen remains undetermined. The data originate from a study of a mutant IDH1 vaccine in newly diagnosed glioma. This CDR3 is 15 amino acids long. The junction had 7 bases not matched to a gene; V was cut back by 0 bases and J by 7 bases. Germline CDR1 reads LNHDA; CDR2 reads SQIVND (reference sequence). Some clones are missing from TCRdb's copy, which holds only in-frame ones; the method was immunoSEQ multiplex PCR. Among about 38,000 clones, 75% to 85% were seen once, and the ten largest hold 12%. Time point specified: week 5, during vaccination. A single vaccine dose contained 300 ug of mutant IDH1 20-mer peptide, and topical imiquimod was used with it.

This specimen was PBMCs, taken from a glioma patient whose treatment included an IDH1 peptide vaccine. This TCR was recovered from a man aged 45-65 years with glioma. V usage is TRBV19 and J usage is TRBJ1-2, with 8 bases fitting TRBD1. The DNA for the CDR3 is TGTGCCAGTAGTATAGATCGTGACAGGGGCGGTGGCTACACCTTC. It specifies CASSIDRDRGGGYTF.